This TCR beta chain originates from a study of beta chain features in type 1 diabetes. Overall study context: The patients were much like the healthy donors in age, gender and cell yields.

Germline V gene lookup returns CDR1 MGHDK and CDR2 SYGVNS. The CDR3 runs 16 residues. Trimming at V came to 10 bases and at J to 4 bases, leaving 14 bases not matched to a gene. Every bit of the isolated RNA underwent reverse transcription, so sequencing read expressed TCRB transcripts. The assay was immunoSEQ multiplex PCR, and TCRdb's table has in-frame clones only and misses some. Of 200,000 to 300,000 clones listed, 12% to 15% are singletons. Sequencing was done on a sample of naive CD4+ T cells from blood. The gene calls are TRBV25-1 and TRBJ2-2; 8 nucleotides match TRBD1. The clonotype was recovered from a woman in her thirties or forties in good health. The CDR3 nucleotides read TGTGCCACCTCTCACAGGGGGGATCGGGGCACCGGGGAGCTGTTTTTT. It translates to CATSHRGDRGTGELFF.